What follows is one T cell receptor (beta chain) and its context. These data originate in a study of blood T cell repertoires in COVID-19. About the research overall: Sample material is recorded as cDNA or gDNA derived from T cells, B-cell-depleted T cells, or PBMCs.

The CDR3 runs 15 residues. The J segment lost 3 bases and the V segment lost 4 bases, leaving 5 bases of the junction unmatched. Germline CDR1 and CDR2: LGHNA and YNFKEQ. How the authors handled the data: Researchers report that nucleated cell counts were estimated from reference gene primer amplification. Profiled with immunoSEQ multiplex PCR; TCRdb holds only in-frame clones, not every one. V, J and clone size derive from that table, while D and trimming were established from the DNA sequence. The table lists hundreds of thousands of clones, 70% to 90% of them singletons. The specimen sequenced was peripheral blood. This clonotype was obtained from a human donor in a cohort sampled during active COVID-19. V gene TRBV4-2 combines with J gene TRBJ2-2, with 7 nucleotides matching TRBD1. The CDR3 sequence: CASSLGDRDTGELFF. The CDR3 coding sequence is TGTGCCAGCAGCCTCGGCGACAGGGACACCGGGGAGCTGTTTTTT.